Shown below are 23 T cell receptor beta chains from a single sample sequenced in a study of T cell repertoires in cytomegalovirus infection. In TCRdb, the reads were re-called with MiXCR into one record per CDR3 protein. The sample contains around 630,000 distinct CDR3 sequences, more than 20% of which appear only once. Sequencing was performed on CD8+ T cells from PBMCs. The receptor source for this set is a human donor in good health (CMV status not recorded). Some clones in this sample may be carry-over from other donors' samples.

A remark on this clonotype: A much larger clone differs by one base, so this may be a read error. The chain employs TRBV27 and TRBJ2-4; D call uncertain. Between the trimmed V and J ends, which lost 8 bases and 7 bases, there was a span of 18 bases. Germline assignment: CDR1 MNHEY and CDR2 SMNVEV (reference sequence). This CDR3 is built from 14 residues. CDR3 residues: CASSGSSGNNIQYF. The CDR3 DNA sequence: TGTGCCAGCTCTGGTTCGTCAGGAAATAACATTCAGTACTTC.

Details on this clonotype: Since a much larger clone is just one base distant, this may be a read error. The chain has TRBV28 and TRBJ2-7; 10 bases match TRBD1. Germline V gene sequence: CDR1 MDHEN, CDR2 SYDVKM. This CDR3 is built from 15 residues. V dropped 6 bases and J dropped 3; count of bases not matched to a gene: 8. In DNA form, the CDR3 reads TGTGCCAGCAGACCGGACAGGGGGGCCCTCTACGAGCAGTACGTC. This translates into CASRPDRGALYEQYV.

This clonotype was seen many times. The chain employs TRBV7-2 and TRBJ2-3, with D tentatively TRBD1 (5 bases). The CDR3 length is 18 residues. Germline CDR1 SGHTA, CDR2 FQGNSA. Trimming took 8 bases from V and 2 from J, leaving 26 bases between them. The CDR3 protein is CASGLDRQQLPYTDTQYF. CDR3 nucleotides: TGTGCCAGCGGGCTAGATAGACAGCAGTTACCATACACAGATACGCAGTATTTT.

This clonotype was recorded many times. The chain uses TRBV7-9 and TRBJ2-7; the D gene is possibly TRBD2 (6 bases). Germline values: CDR1 SEHNR, CDR2 FQNEAQ (reference sequence). V gave up 1 base and J gave up 9 bases, with 13 bases separating them. This CDR3 is 13 amino acids long. The CDR3 coding sequence is TGTGCCAGCAGCTTAGGAGGGGACTCCGGGCAGTACTTC. As protein: CASSLGGDSGQYF.

The table lists this clonotype with a few counts. CDR3 residues: CASSLRRGARGNTIYF. CDR3 nucleotides: TGTGCCAGCAGTTTACGGCGGGGGGCGCGCGGAAACACCATATATTTT. This sequence joins TRBV28 and TRBJ1-3, with a weak D call TRBD1 (6 bases). This CDR3 is built from 16 residues. Germline CDR1 is MDHEN and CDR2 is SYDVKM. V lost 2 bases to trimming and J lost 4 bases, with 15 bases between them.

This chain joins TRBV6-2 or TRBV6-3 and TRBJ2-1, with D tentatively TRBD1 (5 bases). Deletions cut 6 bases from V and 4 bases from J, with 19 bases between. The CDR3 extends over 16 amino acids. Germline V gives CDR1 MNHEY, CDR2 SVGEGT. The CDR3 coding sequence is TGTGCCAGCAGCTCGATTGTCTGGGGCCCATACAATGAGCAGTTCTTC. This translates into CASSSIVWGPYNEQFF.

Notes on this clonotype: This may come from a read error, since a much larger clone is one base off. The V and J genes are TRBV7-9 and TRBJ1-2; 8 nucleotides agree with TRBD1. The CDR3 is 15 residues long. Trimming cost V 1 base and J 6 bases; bases outside gene matches: 7. Germline V gene lookup returns CDR1 SEHNR and CDR2 FQNEAQ (reference sequence). The CDR3 region has the DNA TGTGCCAGCAGCTTAGTGCAGGGGGCGGTCCATGGCTACACCTTC. Protein product: CASSLVQGAVHGYTF.

This clonotype was seen a few times. V and J are TRBV27 and TRBJ2-1; 10 positions match TRBD1. The germline gives CDR1 MNHEY, CDR2 SMNVEV (reference sequence). This CDR3 contains 12 residues. V trimming: 5 bases; J trimming: 16 bases; junction bases outside the gene matches: 8. CDR3 amino acids: CASSPLGQGGFF. In DNA, the CDR3 is TGTGCCAGCAGTCCCCTCGGACAGGGGGGATTCTTC.

The chain employs TRBV19 and TRBJ1-5, with 7 positions matching TRBD1. The length of the CDR3 is 17 residues. Germline values: CDR1 LNHDA, CDR2 SQIVND (reference sequence). V shed 1 base and J 2 bases; nucleotides not matched to a gene: 8. The CDR3 sequence: CASSIVWRGRGNQPQHF. The CDR3 bases are TGTGCCAGTAGTATAGTATGGAGGGGGCGCGGCAATCAGCCCCAGCATTTT.

This clonotype was detected many times. The chain links TRBV7-9 to TRBJ1-1, with D hard to call. Germline CDR1 reads SEHNR; CDR2 reads FQNEAQ (reference sequence). Trimming cost V 7 bases and J 7 bases, with 13 bases left between them. CDR3 length equals 12 residues. The DNA of the CDR3 is TGTGCCAGCAACAGACTTAACGGTGAAGCTTTCTTT. Amino acid sequence: CASNRLNGEAFF. Filled out from reference TRBV7-9 and TRBJ1-1, the complete variable domain reads DTGVSQNPRHKITKRGQNVTFRCDPISEHNRLYWYRQTLGQGPEFLTYFQNEAQLEKSRLLSDRFSAERPKGSFSTLEIQRTEQGDSAMYLCASNRLNGEAFFGQGTRLTVV.

The V call is TRBV2, the J call TRBJ2-2; 11 bases are a match to TRBD2. Looked up from germline, CDR1 is SNHLY and CDR2 is FYNNEI. CDR3 length: 15 residues. V lost 10 bases, J lost 3 bases, and 7 bases stayed unmatched. The DNA for the CDR3 is TGTGCCATAATGACTAGCGGGGATCACACCGGGGAGCTGTTTTTT. Translating gives CAIMTSGDHTGELFF. The whole variable domain, remainder taken from reference TRBV2 and TRBJ2-2, is EPEVTQTPSHQVTQMGQEVILRCVPISNHLYFYWYRQILGQKVEFLVSFYNNEISEKSEIFDDQFSVERPDGSNFTLKIRSTKLEDSAMYFCAIMTSGDHTGELFFGEGSRLTVL.

V gene TRBV13 combines with J gene TRBJ2-1; D call uncertain. CDR1 PRHDT and CDR2 FYEKMQ come from the germline V gene (reference sequence). CDR3 size: 11 residues. Between the trimmed V and J ends, which lost 3 bases and 10 bases, there was a span of 7 bases. CDR3 sequence: CASSLKAEQFF. The DNA of the CDR3 is TGTGCCAGCAGCTTGAAGGCAGAGCAGTTCTTC. The variable domain in full, completed from reference TRBV13 and TRBJ2-1, reads AAGVIQSPRHLIKEKRETATLKCYPIPRHDTVYWYQQGPGQDPQFLISFYEKMQSDKGSIPDRFSAQQFSDYHSELNMSSLELGDSALYFCASSLKAEQFFGPGTRLTVL.

At least ten counts were recorded for this clonotype. V and J are TRBV7-2 and TRBJ2-4, with D perhaps matching TRBD2 (5 bases). Trimming stripped 5 bases from V and 0 bases from J, with 11 bases between. The germline CDR1 and CDR2 sequences are SGHTA and FQGNSA. CDR3 length: 15 residues. For the CDR3, the DNA is TGTGCCAGCAGCCCGGCGGGCGTAGCCAAAAACATTCAGTACTTC. This translates into CASSPAGVAKNIQYF.

The chain employs TRBV20-1 and TRBJ2-3; D may be TRBD1 (5 bases). V was shortened by 5 bases and J by 0 bases, with 12 bases between the two germline ends. The CDR3 totals 14 residues. CDR1 is DFQATT and CDR2 is SNEGSKA in the germline V gene (reference sequence). CDR3 sequence reads: CSALQESSTDTQYF. The CDR3 DNA follows: TGCAGTGCTCTACAGGAATCAAGCACAGATACGCAGTATTTT.

This clonotype was recorded at least ten times. The genes are TRBV28 and TRBJ1-1; the D is unclear. Germline CDR1 and CDR2: MDHEN and SYDVKM. V was shortened by 3 bases and J by 5 bases, with 10 bases between the two germline ends. The CDR3 spans 13 residues. The CDR3 region has the DNA TGTGCCAGCAGTTTTACCGGGGTTACTGAAGCTTTCTTT. Translating gives CASSFTGVTEAFF.

In its sample, this clonotype was seen many times. The V gene is TRBV7-9, the J gene TRBJ1-2; D gene ambiguous. Trimming removed 5 bases at V and 3 bases at J, with 10 bases between. Germline lookup yields CDR1 SEHNR and CDR2 FQNEAQ (reference sequence). The CDR3 is 13 amino acids. The CDR3 protein is CASSRPRDYGYTF. CDR3 sequence (DNA): TGTGCCAGCAGCCGCCCCCGGGACTATGGCTACACCTTC. Full variable domain (remainder filled in from reference TRBV7-9 and TRBJ1-2): DTGVSQNPRHKITKRGQNVTFRCDPISEHNRLYWYRQTLGQGPEFLTYFQNEAQLEKSRLLSDRFSAERPKGSFSTLEIQRTEQGDSAMYLCASSRPRDYGYTFGSGTRLTVV.

The sample holds a few counts of this clonotype. V usage is TRBV6-5 and J usage is TRBJ2-3; TRBD2 agrees at 9 bases. This CDR3 has 15 residues. The trim removed 2 bases at V and 4 bases at J, leaving 4 bases unmatched. From germline, CDR1 is MNHEY and CDR2 SVGAGI. The CDR3, as DNA: TGTGCCAGCAGTTACGAGGCTAGCGGGGCAGATACGCAGTATTTT. It is translated as CASSYEASGADTQYF.

The rearrangement joins TRBV27 to TRBJ1-3; 8 bases fit TRBD1. Germline CDR1 and CDR2: MNHEY and SMNVEV (reference sequence). This CDR3 has 17 amino acids. V shed 5 bases, J shed 0 bases, and the junction held 9 bases outside the gene matches. CDR3 residues: CASSPTGQGPSGNTIYF. The DNA for the CDR3 is TGTGCCAGCAGTCCTACTGGACAGGGCCCCTCTGGAAACACCATATATTTT.

The V call is TRBV14, the J call TRBJ2-7, with D possibly matching TRBD1 (5 bases). The CDR3 extends over 15 amino acids. Per germline, CDR1 SGHDN and CDR2 FVKESK. The ends were cut back, 5 bases at V and 5 bases at J, with 19 bases in the middle. CDR3 sequence reads: CASSEFPNQGNEQYF. CDR3 nucleotide sequence: TGTGCCAGCAGCGAGTTTCCGAACCAGGGCAACGAGCAGTACTTC.

This clonotype was seen at least ten times. This rearrangement joins TRBV14 to TRBJ1-5; 7 bases match TRBD1. The V gene's germline CDR1 is SGHDN and CDR2 FVKESK. This CDR3 spans 14 amino acids. Trimming removed 4 bases from V and 4 bases from J; junction bases left unmatched: 4. CDR3 in DNA: TGTGCCAGCAGCCTACAGGGGTGGAATCAGCCCCAGCATTTT. Encoded protein: CASSLQGWNQPQHF.

V gene TRBV6-5 combines with J gene TRBJ1-5; D remains unclear. The ends were cut back, 2 bases at V and 6 bases at J, with 8 bases in the middle. Germline V gene sequence: CDR1 MNHEY, CDR2 SVGAGI. This CDR3 spans 13 amino acids. CDR3 nucleotide sequence: TGTGCCAGCAGTTACGGTTTCCTTCAGCCCCAGCATTTT. Translating it yields CASSYGFLQPQHF.

V gene TRBV4-2 combines with J gene TRBJ1-5; D is possibly TRBD1 (6 bases). Germline CDR1 is LGHNA and CDR2 is YNFKEQ. The V end lost 4 bases, the J end lost 5 bases, and 21 bases lay between the germline ends. This CDR3 region has 17 residues. The CDR3 spells CASSLFEGRQDDQPQHF. CDR3 nucleotide sequence: TGTGCCAGCAGCCTCTTTGAAGGGCGACAGGACGATCAGCCCCAGCATTTT.

The V call is TRBV6-2 or TRBV6-3, the J call TRBJ2-5; D tentatively fits TRBD1 or TRBD2 (5 bases each). V was shortened by 0 bases and J by 3 bases, with 11 bases between the two germline ends. Germline values: CDR1 MNHEY, CDR2 SVGEGT. The CDR3 totals 15 residues. The CDR3 sequence: CASSYSRGKKETQYF. In DNA, the CDR3 is TGTGCCAGCAGTTACTCGAGGGGCAAGAAAGAGACCCAGTACTTC.